This T cell receptor (beta chain) is drawn from a study of blood T cells in healthy people across ages. V trimming: 3 bases; J trimming: 9 bases; junction bases outside the gene matches: 10. Looked up from germline, CDR1 is SGHAT and CDR2 is FQNNGV. This CDR3 contains 15 residues. It was with a sample-barcoded 5' primer and a J-beta primer mix that a second PCR of about 7 to 12 cycles was run. Via MiXCR, TCRdb re-called the 5' RACE reads, giving one row per CDR3 protein. The sample lists 750,000 to 1,000,000 distinct CDR3 sequences; approximately 32% were seen once. This sample was also put to use in a study of T cells of mothers and their children.

The chain links TRBV11-2 to TRBJ2-1; TRBD1 matches 8 bases. Sequenced: blood. The TCR sequence derives from a middle-aged woman in good health. The DNA of the CDR3 is TGTGCCAGCAGCTTTGGGACAGGTTGGGGCAGTGAGCAGTTCTTC. This gives the protein CASSFGTGWGSEQFF.